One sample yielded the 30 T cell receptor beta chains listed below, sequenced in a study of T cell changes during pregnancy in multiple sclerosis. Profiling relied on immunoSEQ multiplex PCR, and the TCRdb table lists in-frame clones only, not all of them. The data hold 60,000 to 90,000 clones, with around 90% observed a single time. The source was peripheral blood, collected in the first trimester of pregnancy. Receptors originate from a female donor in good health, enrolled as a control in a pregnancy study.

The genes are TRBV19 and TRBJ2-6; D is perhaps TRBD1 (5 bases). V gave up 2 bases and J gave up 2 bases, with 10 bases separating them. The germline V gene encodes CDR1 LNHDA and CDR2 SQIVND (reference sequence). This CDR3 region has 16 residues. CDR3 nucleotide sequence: TGTGCCAGTAGTATAAGAGGCAGGGCTGGGGCCAACGTCCTGACTTTC. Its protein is CASSIRGRAGANVLTF.

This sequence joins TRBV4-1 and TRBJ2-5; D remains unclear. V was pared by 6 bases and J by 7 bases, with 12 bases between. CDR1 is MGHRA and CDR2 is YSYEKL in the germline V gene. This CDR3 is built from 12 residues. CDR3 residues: CASSPPLGTQYF. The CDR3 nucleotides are TGCGCCAGCAGTCCACCCCTAGGGACCCAGTACTTC.

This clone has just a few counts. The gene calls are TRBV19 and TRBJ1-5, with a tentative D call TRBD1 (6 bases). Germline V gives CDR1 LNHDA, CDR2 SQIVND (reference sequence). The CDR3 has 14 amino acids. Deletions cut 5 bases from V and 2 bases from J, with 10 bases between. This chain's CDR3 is CASSRGAGNQPQHF. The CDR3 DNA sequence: TGTGCCAGTAGTCGGGGGGCGGGCAATCAGCCCCAGCATTTT.

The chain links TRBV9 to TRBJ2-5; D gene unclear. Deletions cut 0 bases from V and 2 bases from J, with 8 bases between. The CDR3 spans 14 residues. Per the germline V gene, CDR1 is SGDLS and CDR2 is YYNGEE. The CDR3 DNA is TGTGCCAGCAGCGTAGCGGCGGTTCAAGAGACCCAGTACTTC. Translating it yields CASSVAAVQETQYF.

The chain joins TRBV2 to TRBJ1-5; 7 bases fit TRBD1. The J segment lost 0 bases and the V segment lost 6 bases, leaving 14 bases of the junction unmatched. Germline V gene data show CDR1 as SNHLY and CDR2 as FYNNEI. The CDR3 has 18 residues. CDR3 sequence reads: CASRQTFGQADSNQPQHF. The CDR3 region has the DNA TGTGCCAGCAGACAAACCTTCGGACAGGCAGATAGCAATCAGCCCCAGCATTTT.

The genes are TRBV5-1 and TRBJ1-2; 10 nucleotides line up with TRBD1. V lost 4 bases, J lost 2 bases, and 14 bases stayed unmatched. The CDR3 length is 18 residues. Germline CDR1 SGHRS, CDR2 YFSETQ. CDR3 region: CASSPRLRGTGVNYGYTF. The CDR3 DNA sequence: TGCGCCAGCAGCCCACGATTAAGGGGGACAGGGGTGAACTATGGCTACACCTTC.

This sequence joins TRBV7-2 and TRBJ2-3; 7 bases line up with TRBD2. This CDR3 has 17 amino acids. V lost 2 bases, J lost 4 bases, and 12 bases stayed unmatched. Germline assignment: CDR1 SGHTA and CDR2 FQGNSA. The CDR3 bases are TGTGCCAGCAGCTTACAGGCCGGCGGGAGTGGTTCAGATACGCAGTATTTT. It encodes CASSLQAGGSGSDTQYF.

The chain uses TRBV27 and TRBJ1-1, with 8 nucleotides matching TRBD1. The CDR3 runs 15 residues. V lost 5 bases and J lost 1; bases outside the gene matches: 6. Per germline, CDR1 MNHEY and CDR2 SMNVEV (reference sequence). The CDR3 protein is CASSLGTGSNTEAFF. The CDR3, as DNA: TGTGCCAGCAGTCTGGGGACAGGCTCGAACACTGAAGCTTTCTTT.

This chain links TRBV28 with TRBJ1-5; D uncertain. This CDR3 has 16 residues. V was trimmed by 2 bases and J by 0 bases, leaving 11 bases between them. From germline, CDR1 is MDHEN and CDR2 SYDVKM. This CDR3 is CASSLVRGYSNQPQHF. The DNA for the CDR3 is TGTGCCAGCAGTTTAGTTCGCGGATATAGCAATCAGCCCCAGCATTTT.

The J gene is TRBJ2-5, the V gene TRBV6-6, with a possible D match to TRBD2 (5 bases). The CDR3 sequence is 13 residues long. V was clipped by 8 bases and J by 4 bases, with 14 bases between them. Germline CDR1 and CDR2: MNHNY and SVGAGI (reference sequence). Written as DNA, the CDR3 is TGTGCCAGCCTAGGGCCGGGGAGAGAGACCCAGTACTTC. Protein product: CASLGPGRETQYF.

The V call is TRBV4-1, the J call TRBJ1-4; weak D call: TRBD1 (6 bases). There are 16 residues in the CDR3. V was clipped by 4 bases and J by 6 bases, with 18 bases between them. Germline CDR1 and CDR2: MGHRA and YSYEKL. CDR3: CASSPGQGQYYEKLFF. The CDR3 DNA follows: TGCGCCAGCAGCCCAGGGCAAGGACAGTATTATGAAAAACTGTTTTTT.

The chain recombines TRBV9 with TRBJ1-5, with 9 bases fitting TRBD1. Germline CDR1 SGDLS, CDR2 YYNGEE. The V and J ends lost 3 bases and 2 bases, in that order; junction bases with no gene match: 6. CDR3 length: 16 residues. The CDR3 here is CASSEGGQGGNQPQHF. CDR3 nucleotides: TGTGCCAGCAGCGAGGGGGGACAGGGAGGCAATCAGCCCCAGCATTTT.

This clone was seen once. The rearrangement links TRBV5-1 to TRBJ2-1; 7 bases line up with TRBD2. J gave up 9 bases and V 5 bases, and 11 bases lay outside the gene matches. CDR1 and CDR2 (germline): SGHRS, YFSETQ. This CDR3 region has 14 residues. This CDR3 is CASSRGSQQGEQFF. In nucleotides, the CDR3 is TGCGCCAGCAGTCGCGGGAGTCAACAAGGTGAGCAGTTCTTC.

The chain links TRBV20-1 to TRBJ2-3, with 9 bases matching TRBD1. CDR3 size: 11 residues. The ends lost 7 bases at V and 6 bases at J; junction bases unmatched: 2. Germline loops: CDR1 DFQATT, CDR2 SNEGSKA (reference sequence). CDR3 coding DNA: TGCAGTGTAGACAGGGGGGATACGCAGTATTTT. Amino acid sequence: CSVDRGDTQYF.

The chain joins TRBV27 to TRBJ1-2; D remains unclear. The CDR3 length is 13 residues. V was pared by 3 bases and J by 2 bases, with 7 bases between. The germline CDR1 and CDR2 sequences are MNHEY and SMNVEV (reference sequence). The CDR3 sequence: CASSFAKNYGYTF. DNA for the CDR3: TGTGCCAGCAGTTTTGCGAAGAACTATGGCTACACCTTC.

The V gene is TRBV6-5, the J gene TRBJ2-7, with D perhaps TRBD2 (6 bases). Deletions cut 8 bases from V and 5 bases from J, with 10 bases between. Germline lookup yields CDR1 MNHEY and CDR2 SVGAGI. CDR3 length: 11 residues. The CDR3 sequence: CASSRGDEQYF. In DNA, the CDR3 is TGTGCCAGCTCCCGCGGGGACGAGCAGTACTTC.

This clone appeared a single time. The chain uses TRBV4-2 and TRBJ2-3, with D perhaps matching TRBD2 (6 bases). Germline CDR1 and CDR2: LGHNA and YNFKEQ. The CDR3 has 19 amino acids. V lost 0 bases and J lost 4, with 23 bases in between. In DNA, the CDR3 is TGTGCCAGCAGCCAAGATCAAACGACTAGTATTCGTCGTCCAGATACGCAGTATTTT. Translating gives CASSQDQTTSIRRPDTQYF.

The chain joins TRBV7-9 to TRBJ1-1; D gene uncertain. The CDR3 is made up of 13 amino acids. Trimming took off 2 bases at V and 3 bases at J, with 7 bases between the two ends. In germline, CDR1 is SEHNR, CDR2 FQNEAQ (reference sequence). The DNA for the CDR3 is TGTGCCAGCAGCTTAAGGGAGGACACTGAAGCTTTCTTT. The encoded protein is CASSLREDTEAFF.

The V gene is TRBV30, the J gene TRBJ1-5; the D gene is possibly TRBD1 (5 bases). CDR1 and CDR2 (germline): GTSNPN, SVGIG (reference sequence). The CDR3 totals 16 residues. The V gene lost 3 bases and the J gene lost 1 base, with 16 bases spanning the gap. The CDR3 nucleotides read TGTGCCTGGAGCTTGGGTACGGGGGTGAGCAATCAGCCCCAGCATTTT. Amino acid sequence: CAWSLGTGVSNQPQHF.

CDR3 bases: TGTGCCAGCAGTCCCTCGGGGGGCCCAGTCGCCTACGAGCAGTACTTC. Translating gives CASSPSGGPVAYEQYF. The chain has TRBV27 and TRBJ2-7, with D possibly being TRBD2 (7 bases). This CDR3 spans 16 amino acids. Germline CDR1 and CDR2: MNHEY and SMNVEV (reference sequence). V was cut by 5 bases and J by 2 bases, with 19 bases left in between.

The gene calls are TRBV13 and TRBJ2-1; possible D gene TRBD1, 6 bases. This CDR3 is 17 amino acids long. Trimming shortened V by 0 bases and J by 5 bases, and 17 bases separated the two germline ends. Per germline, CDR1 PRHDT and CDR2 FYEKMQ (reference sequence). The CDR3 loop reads CASSLGEDRPDDNEQFF. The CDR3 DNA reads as TGTGCCAGCAGCTTAGGCGAGGACAGACCGGATGACAATGAGCAGTTCTTC. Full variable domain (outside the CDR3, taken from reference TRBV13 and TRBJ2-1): AAGVIQSPRHLIKEKRETATLKCYPIPRHDTVYWYQQGPGQDPQFLISFYEKMQSDKGSIPDRFSAQQFSDYHSELNMSSLELGDSALYFCASSLGEDRPDDNEQFFGPGTRLTVL.

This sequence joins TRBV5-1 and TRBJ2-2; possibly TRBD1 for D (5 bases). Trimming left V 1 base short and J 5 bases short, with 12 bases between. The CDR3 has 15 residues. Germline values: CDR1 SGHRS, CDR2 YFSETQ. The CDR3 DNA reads TGCGCCAGCAGCTTGCCTCCAGGGCAAACCGGGGAGCTGTTTTTT. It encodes CASSLPPGQTGELFF. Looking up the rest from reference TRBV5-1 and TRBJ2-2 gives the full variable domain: KAGVTQTPRYLIKTRGQQVTLSCSPISGHRSVSWYQQTPGQGLQFLFEYFSETQRNKGNFPGRFSGRQFSNSRSEMNVSTLELGDSALYLCASSLPPGQTGELFFGEGSRLTVL.

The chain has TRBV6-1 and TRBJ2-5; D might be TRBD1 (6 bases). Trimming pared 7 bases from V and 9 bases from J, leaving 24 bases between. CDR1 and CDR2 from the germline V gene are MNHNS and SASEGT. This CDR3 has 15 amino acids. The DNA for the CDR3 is TGTGCCAGCACCCCAGGGGACCGCGAATCCGAGGCCCAGTACTTC. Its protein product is CASTPGDRESEAQYF.

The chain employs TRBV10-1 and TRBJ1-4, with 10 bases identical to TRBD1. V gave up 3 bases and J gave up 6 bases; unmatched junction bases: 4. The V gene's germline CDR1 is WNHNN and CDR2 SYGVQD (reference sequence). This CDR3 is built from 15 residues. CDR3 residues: CASSDNGTGDEKLFF. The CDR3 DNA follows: TGCGCCAGCAGTGATAATGGGACAGGGGATGAAAAACTGTTTTTT.

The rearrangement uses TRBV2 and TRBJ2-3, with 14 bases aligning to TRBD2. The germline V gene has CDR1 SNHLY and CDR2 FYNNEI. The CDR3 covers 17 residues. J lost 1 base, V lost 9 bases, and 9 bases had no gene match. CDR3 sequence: CARGGTSGSRGTDTQYF. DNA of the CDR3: TGTGCCAGGGGGGGGACTAGCGGGAGTCGAGGCACAGATACGCAGTATTTT.

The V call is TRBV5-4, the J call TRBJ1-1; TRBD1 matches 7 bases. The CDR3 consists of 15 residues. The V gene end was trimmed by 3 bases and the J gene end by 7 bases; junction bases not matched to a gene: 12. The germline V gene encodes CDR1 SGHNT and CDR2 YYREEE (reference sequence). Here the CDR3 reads CASSYGQGQEYEAFF. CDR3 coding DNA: TGTGCCAGCAGCTATGGACAAGGACAGGAGTATGAAGCTTTCTTT. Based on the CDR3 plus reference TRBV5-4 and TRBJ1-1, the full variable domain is ETGVTQSPTHLIKTRGQQVTLRCSSQSGHNTVSWYQQALGQGPQFIFQYYREEENGRGNFPPRFSGLQFPNYSSELNVNALELDDSALYLCASSYGQGQEYEAFFGQGTRLTVV.

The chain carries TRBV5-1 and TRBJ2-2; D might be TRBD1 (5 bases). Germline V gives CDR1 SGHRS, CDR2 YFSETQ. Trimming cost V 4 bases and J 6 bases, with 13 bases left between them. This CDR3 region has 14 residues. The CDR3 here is CASSPTTVPGELFF. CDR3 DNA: TGCGCCAGCAGCCCTACGACAGTTCCCGGGGAGCTGTTTTTT. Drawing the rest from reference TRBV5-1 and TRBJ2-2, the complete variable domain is KAGVTQTPRYLIKTRGQQVTLSCSPISGHRSVSWYQQTPGQGLQFLFEYFSETQRNKGNFPGRFSGRQFSNSRSEMNVSTLELGDSALYLCASSPTTVPGELFFGEGSRLTVL.

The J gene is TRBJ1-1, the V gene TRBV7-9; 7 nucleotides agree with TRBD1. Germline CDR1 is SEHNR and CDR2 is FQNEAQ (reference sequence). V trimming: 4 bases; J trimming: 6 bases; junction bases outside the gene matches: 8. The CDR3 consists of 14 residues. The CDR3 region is CASSSRQGIAEAFF. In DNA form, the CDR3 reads TGTGCCAGCAGCTCCCGACAGGGAATTGCTGAAGCTTTCTTT.

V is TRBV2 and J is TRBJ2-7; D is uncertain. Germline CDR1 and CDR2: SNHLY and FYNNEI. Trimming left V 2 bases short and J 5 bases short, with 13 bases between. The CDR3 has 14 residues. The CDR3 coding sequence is TGTGCCAGCAGTGAATCGCCTCCTATCCACGAGCAGTACTTC. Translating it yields CASSESPPIHEQYF.

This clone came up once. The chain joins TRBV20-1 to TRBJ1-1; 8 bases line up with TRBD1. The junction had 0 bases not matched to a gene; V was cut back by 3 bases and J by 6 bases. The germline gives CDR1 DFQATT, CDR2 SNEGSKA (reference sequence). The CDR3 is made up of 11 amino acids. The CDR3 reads CSARDRAEAFF. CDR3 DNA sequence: TGCAGTGCTAGGGACAGGGCTGAAGCTTTCTTT.